A single sample gave rise to the 5 T cell receptor beta chains below, sequenced in a study of post-analysis software for immune sequencing data. Findings of the study overall: Included in a set of several TRBV segments more frequent in patients than controls were TRBV5-6, TRBV5-1 and TRBV20-1.

No cognate antigen is known for these TCRs. Each TCR beta cDNA library carried unique molecular identifiers. Using its own MiXCR run on the PCR reads, TCRdb lists one record per CDR3 protein. The sample has approximately 630,000 distinct CDR3 sequences; approximately 60% are singletons. The specimen sequenced was blood. The receptors stem from a girl aged 2 to 9 with multiple sclerosis.

The V and J genes are TRBV9 and TRBJ2-1, with unresolved D. The germline gives CDR1 SGDLS, CDR2 YYNGEE. This CDR3 is built from 14 residues. Trimming shortened V by 0 bases and J by 4 bases, and 8 bases separated the two germline ends. CDR3 bases: TGTGCCAGCAGCGTAGAGCCTCTTTACAATGAGCAGTTCTTC. The encoded protein is CASSVEPLYNEQFF.

The chain links TRBV6-5 to TRBJ2-5; D gene uncertain. The length of the CDR3 is 13 residues. Germline CDR1 MNHEY, CDR2 SVGAGI. Trimming took off 2 bases at V and 4 bases at J, with 8 bases between the two ends. The CDR3 DNA sequence: TGTGCCAGCAGTTACCCTCTGGCAGAGACCCAGTACTTC. Translating gives CASSYPLAETQYF.

This clonotype was detected a few times. V and J are TRBV7-9 and TRBJ1-2; 7 nucleotides agree with TRBD1. Per germline, CDR1 SEHNR and CDR2 FQNEAQ (reference sequence). The CDR3 totals 15 residues. With V trimmed by 5 bases and J by 5 bases, 11 bases remained unmatched. The CDR3 DNA reads as TGTGCCAGCAGCCCGATAGTTACAGGGGTGTATGGCTACACCTTC. This translates into CASSPIVTGVYGYTF.

The chain has TRBV2 and TRBJ2-7; 8 nucleotides match TRBD1. The ends lost 8 bases at V and 2 bases at J; junction bases unmatched: 2. The CDR3 runs 12 residues. Germline V gene data show CDR1 as SNHLY and CDR2 as FYNNEI. In DNA, the CDR3 is TGTGCCAGCCAGGGACAGGCCTACGAGCAGTACTTC. This encodes CASQGQAYEQYF.

This chain uses TRBV5-5 with TRBJ2-7; D call uncertain. The end of the DNA aligns better with TRBJ2-5, so the J call may be wrong. This CDR3 spans 14 amino acids. Germline lookup yields CDR1 SGHKS and CDR2 YYEKEE (reference sequence). The DNA for the CDR3 is TGTGCCAGCAGCTTCCTCGGGCTGGAAGAGACCCAGTACTTC. Amino acid sequence: CASSFLGLEETQYF.